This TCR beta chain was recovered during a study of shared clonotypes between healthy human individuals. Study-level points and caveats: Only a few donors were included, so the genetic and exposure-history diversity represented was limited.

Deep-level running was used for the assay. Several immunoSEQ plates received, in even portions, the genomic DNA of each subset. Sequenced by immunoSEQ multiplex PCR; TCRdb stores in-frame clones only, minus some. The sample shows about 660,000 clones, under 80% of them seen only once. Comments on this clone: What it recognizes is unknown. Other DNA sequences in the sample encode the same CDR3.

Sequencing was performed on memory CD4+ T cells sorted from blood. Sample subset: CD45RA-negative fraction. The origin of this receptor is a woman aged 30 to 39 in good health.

This CDR3 reads CASSIWQGGNQPQHF. In DNA, the CDR3 is TGTGCCAGTAGTATATGGCAGGGAGGCAATCAGCCCCAGCATTTT. The J gene is TRBJ1-5, the V gene TRBV19; possible D gene TRBD1, 5 bases. The CDR3 covers 15 residues. V dropped 2 bases and J dropped 2 bases, with 10 bases sitting between them. CDR1 and CDR2 from the germline V gene are LNHDA and SQIVND (reference sequence).